Described below is a single T cell receptor beta chain sequence and its context. The sample is drawn from a study of blood T cell repertoires in COVID-19. Study information: Researchers got acute and convalescent COVID-19 samples from the United States, Italy and Spain. Sample material is recorded as cDNA or gDNA derived from T cells, B-cell-depleted T cells, or PBMCs.

V gave up 4 bases and J gave up 3 bases; unmatched junction bases: 6. The CDR3 sequence is 14 residues long. The V gene's germline CDR1 is SNHLY and CDR2 FYNNEI. Authors' analysis steps: Researchers report that nucleated cell counts were estimated from reference gene primer amplification. Measured with immunoSEQ multiplex PCR; TCRdb has only the in-frame clones, and not every one. V, J and clone size reflect that table, while D and trimming were determined from the DNA. The sample carries 250,000 to 350,000 clones, about four fifths recorded once. The chain recombines TRBV2 with TRBJ2-7, with 7 positions matching TRBD1. The sequence derives from a woman aged 45 to 65 with acute or convalescent COVID-19. Sequencing was done on a sample of peripheral blood. CDR3 in amino acids: CASSVDRDGYEQYF. Here the CDR3 DNA reads TGTGCCAGCAGTGTCGACAGGGACGGCTACGAGCAGTACTTC.